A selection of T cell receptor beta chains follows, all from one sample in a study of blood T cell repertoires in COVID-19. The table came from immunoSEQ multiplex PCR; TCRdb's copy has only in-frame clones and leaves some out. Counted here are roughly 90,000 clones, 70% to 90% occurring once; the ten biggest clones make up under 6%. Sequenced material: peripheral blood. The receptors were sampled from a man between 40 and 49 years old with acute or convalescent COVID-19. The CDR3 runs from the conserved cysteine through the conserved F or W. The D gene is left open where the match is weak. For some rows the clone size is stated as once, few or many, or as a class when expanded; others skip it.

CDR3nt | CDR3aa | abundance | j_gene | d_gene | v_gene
TGTGCCAGCAGCTTGGGACTAACTGGCTATGGCTACACCTTC | CASSLGLTGYGYTF | NA | TRBJ1-2 | NA | TRBV5-6
TGCGCCAGCAGCCAAGAAGTTTATAGCGGGGGGCTACTACAAGAGACCCAGTACTTC | CASSQEVYSGGLLQETQYF | NA | TRBJ2-5 | TRBD2 | TRBV4-3
TGTGCCAGCAGTTCCATACAGCATCAGCCCCAGCATTTT | CASSSIQHQPQHF | NA | TRBJ1-5 | NA | TRBV6-5
TGTGCCAGCAGCGTAGGGGGGCCGACAGTCAATGAAAAACTGTTTTTT | CASSVGGPTVNEKLFF | NA | TRBJ1-4 | NA | TRBV9
TGTGCCAGCAGCTCACCGACAGGGTTGAACACTGAAGCTTTCTTT | CASSSPTGLNTEAFF | NA | TRBJ1-1 | TRBD1 | TRBV7-9
TGTGCCTGTTCCGAGCGGGATTCCTACGAGCAGTACTTC | CACSERDSYEQYF | NA | TRBJ2-7 | TRBD2 | TRBV30
TGTGCCAGCAGCCTCGGACAGGTGACGTCGTACGAGCAGTACTTC | CASSLGQVTSYEQYF | NA | TRBJ2-7 | TRBD1 | TRBV7-8
TGTGCCACCACTCAATGGCAGTTCTTC | CATTQWQFF | NA | TRBJ2-1 | NA | TRBV11-2
TGTGCCAGCAGCCCCGTACAGCCGCCAGTGTCTGGCTACACCTTC | CASSPVQPPVSGYTF | NA | TRBJ1-2 | NA | TRBV9
TGTGCCAGCAGTTTAAGGGCAGGGGGCATTGGCTACACCTTC | CASSLRAGGIGYTF | NA | TRBJ1-2 | TRBD1 | TRBV27
TGTGCCAGCAGCTTACGGGGCAATCAGCCCCAGCATTTT | CASSLRGNQPQHF | NA | TRBJ1-5 | NA | TRBV7-8
TGTGCCAGCAGTCAACCGGGACTAGCATATACCGGGGAGCTGTTTTTT | CASSQPGLAYTGELFF | NA | TRBJ2-2 | TRBD2 | TRBV3-1/TRBV3-2
TGTGCCAGCAGGGACTACTCCTACGAGCAGTACTTC | CASRDYSYEQYF | NA | TRBJ2-7 | NA | TRBV6-5
TGTGCCAGCAGTGAGGGGACAGGGTTCACTGGAAAGACTGAAGCTTTCTTT | CASSEGTGFTGKTEAFF | NA | TRBJ1-1 | TRBD1 | TRBV2
TGTGCCTGGAGTGGTGCAGGGGCAACAGATACGCAGTATTTT | CAWSGAGATDTQYF | NA | TRBJ2-3 | NA | TRBV30
TGTGCCAGCAGTTACCAGTGGGGGGAGGGAGCTTTCTTT | CASSYQWGEGAFF | NA | TRBJ1-1 | NA | TRBV6-2/TRBV6-3
TGCGCCAGCAGCTTGGGGTTCGACAGAGATGAGCAGTTCTTC | CASSLGFDRDEQFF | NA | TRBJ2-1 | NA | TRBV5-1
TGCGCCAGCAGCCCCACGCCGCGGACTAGGGGTTCGGGGAATGAGCAGTTCTTC | CASSPTPRTRGSGNEQFF | NA | TRBJ2-1 | TRBD2 | TRBV4-1
TGTGCCAGCAGTTTAGGGAGGAGCACTGAAGCTTTCTTT | CASSLGRSTEAFF | NA | TRBJ1-1 | NA | TRBV27
TGTGCCTGGAGCTCCGGGACAGGGGCGTTCACCGGGGAGCTGTTTTTT | CAWSSGTGAFTGELFF | NA | TRBJ2-2 | TRBD1 | TRBV30
TGTGCCACCAGCGGAGGTAGCACAGATACGCAGTATTTT | CATSGGSTDTQYF | once | TRBJ2-3 | NA | TRBV24-1
TGCGCCAGCAGCCACGGGGGGACAGGGGTCGGAAACACCATATATTTT | CASSHGGTGVGNTIYF | NA | TRBJ1-3 | TRBD1 | TRBV4-3
TGCGCCAGCAGCTTTAGGCTAGCGGGAGTAGGAGATGAGCAGTTCTTC | CASSFRLAGVGDEQFF | NA | TRBJ2-1 | TRBD2 | TRBV5-1
TGTGCCAGCAGCCCCGGGGGGTCTGGCACAGATACGCAGTATTTT | CASSPGGSGTDTQYF | NA | TRBJ2-3 | TRBD2 | TRBV11-3
TGTGCCTGGAGCGATGGGGGACAGGGGGCGAAGGACACTGAAGCTTTCTTT | CAWSDGGQGAKDTEAFF | NA | TRBJ1-1 | TRBD1 | TRBV30
TGCAGTGCGGGGGGGCCGGGGACCCAGTACTTC | CSAGGPGTQYF | NA | TRBJ2-5 | NA | TRBV20-1
TGCGCCAGCAGCCCGGGACAAGTTAATGAAAAACTGTTTTTT | CASSPGQVNEKLFF | NA | TRBJ1-4 | NA | TRBV5-1
TGTGCCAGCAGCCAAGGCCCGAGCTCCTACGAGCAGTACTTC | CASSQGPSSYEQYF | NA | TRBJ2-7 | NA | TRBV3-1/TRBV3-2
TGTGCCAGCAGCCCAACCTATGGGACAGAAGCTTTCTTT | CASSPTYGTEAFF | NA | TRBJ1-1 | NA | TRBV11-2
TGTGCCAGCAGCGGTACCGGGAGCTACGCGGAAGCTTTCTTT | CASSGTGSYAEAFF | NA | TRBJ1-1 | NA | TRBV9
TGTGCCAGTAGTTTATATAGGGGATCTGAAGCTTTCTTT | CASSLYRGSEAFF | NA | TRBJ1-1 | NA | TRBV19
TGTGCCAGCAGCCTGCCCAGCGGGAGTCACGAGCAGTACTTC | CASSLPSGSHEQYF | NA | TRBJ2-7 | TRBD2 | TRBV5-5
TGTGCCAGTAAGGGGGAGGGATTCACTGAAGCTTTCTTT | CASKGEGFTEAFF | NA | TRBJ1-1 | NA | TRBV19
TGTGCCAGCAGTTACGACGACCGACTTGTCCAAGAGACCCAGTACTTC | CASSYDDRLVQETQYF | NA | TRBJ2-5 | NA | TRBV6-2/TRBV6-3
TGTGCCAGCAGCTCTAGCCGACTAGCGGGTTATGAGCAGTTCTTC | CASSSSRLAGYEQFF | NA | TRBJ2-1 | TRBD2 | TRBV11-2
TGTGCCAGCAGCGTAGGATTAGCGGGATGGAGAGATACGCAGTATTTT | CASSVGLAGWRDTQYF | few | TRBJ2-3 | TRBD2 | TRBV7-6
TGTGCCAGTAGTCAGGTGAACACTGAAGCTTTCTTT | CASSQVNTEAFF | NA | TRBJ1-1 | NA | TRBV19
TGTGCCAGCTCACCGTCTCAGGGGGCGAGAACTGAAGCTTTCTTT | CASSPSQGARTEAFF | NA | TRBJ1-1 | TRBD1 | TRBV18